Listed here are 28 T cell receptor beta chains from one sample, sequenced in a study of metastatic and nonmetastatic thyroid tumors (dated by TCRdb to 2019 to 2021). Library construction relied on PCR. Sequenced using an Illumina HiSeq 4000. TCRdb reanalyzed the raw reads on its own, using fastp at Q25 for trimming and MiXCR for clone calling, and kept in-frame beta chains. The table for this sample lists approximately 79,000 clones; less than 10% of them were counted only once. The ten largest clones represent roughly 10% of the sample. Before undergoing thyroid surgery, none of the patients had been given any kind of treatment. The sequencing sample was made of blood. Receptors were obtained from a female donor with papillary thyroid cancer or a benign thyroid nodule (not recorded which). Some clones in this sample may be carry-over from other donors' samples.

This clone occurred many times. V gene TRBV12-3 or TRBV12-4 combines with J gene TRBJ1-6; a possible D gene is TRBD1 (5 bases). This CDR3 spans 18 amino acids. Trimming removed 6 bases at V and 2 bases at J, with 20 bases between. The CDR3 here is CASSLTRQGDTYNSPLHF. CDR3 DNA: TGTGCCAGCAGCCTCACCCGGCAGGGTGATACCTATAATTCACCCCTCCACTTT.

This clone has a count of ten or more. This chain uses TRBV7-2 with TRBJ1-3; TRBD1 might be the D (5 bases). Germline V gives CDR1 SGHTA, CDR2 FQGNSA. V lost 3 bases, J lost 2 bases, and 14 bases lay in between. This CDR3 has 16 amino acids. CDR3 amino acids: CASSLSPGAAGNTIYF. DNA of the CDR3: TGTGCCAGCAGCTTGAGCCCCGGGGCCGCTGGAAACACCATATATTTT.

This clone was counted at least ten times. Other DNA sequences in this sample translate to the same CDR3. This chain links TRBV19 with TRBJ2-6, with D uncertain. Germline V gene data show CDR1 as LNHDA and CDR2 as SQIVND (reference sequence). CDR3 length: 15 residues. V shed 3 bases and J shed 0 bases, with 6 bases lying between them. The CDR3 sequence: CASSIGSSGANVLTF. In DNA, the CDR3 is TGTGCCAGTAGTATTGGAAGCTCTGGGGCCAACGTCCTGACTTTC.

This clone was detected ten times or more. The chain has TRBV28 and TRBJ1-4, with no clear D. The CDR3 runs 15 residues. V gave up 6 bases and J gave up 8 bases, with 19 bases separating them. Germline CDR1 reads MDHEN; CDR2 reads SYDVKM. This chain's CDR3 is CASRRTSGVWEKLFF. CDR3 DNA sequence: TGTGCCAGCAGAAGGACGAGCGGGGTTTGGGAAAAACTGTTTTTT.

In this sample, this clone turned up once. The gene calls are TRBV7-3 and TRBJ1-1; D gene uncertain. CDR1 is SGHTA, CDR2 FQGTGA, per germline. Trimming shortened V by 5 bases and J by 3 bases, and 10 bases separated the two germline ends. This CDR3 comprises 13 residues. CDR3 DNA sequence: TGTGCCAGCAGCCCCTCACCGTACACTGAAGCTTTCTTT. The encoded protein is CASSPSPYTEAFF.

This clone was seen at least ten times. The rearrangement links TRBV6-4 to TRBJ2-2, with 8 positions matching TRBD2. The CDR3 consists of 14 residues. V lost 3 bases and J lost 4; bases outside the gene matches: 1. CDR1 and CDR2 (germline): MRHNA, SNTAGT. CDR3 sequence reads: CASSEGTSTGELFF. Written as DNA, the CDR3 is TGTGCCAGCAGTGAAGGGACTAGCACCGGGGAGCTGTTTTTT.

The chain recombines TRBV28 with TRBJ2-7; D perhaps matches TRBD2 (5 bases). The V and J ends lost 4 bases and 1 base respectively, with 23 bases between them. The germline CDR1 and CDR2 sequences are MDHEN and SYDVKM. There are 18 residues in the CDR3. This CDR3 is CASSSHRTSSWGSYEQYF. CDR3 bases: TGTGCCAGCAGTTCACATCGGACTTCTTCGTGGGGATCCTACGAGCAGTACTTC. Supplemented by reference TRBV28 and TRBJ2-7, the full variable domain reads DVKVTQSSRYLVKRTGEKVFLECVQDMDHENMFWYRQDPGLGLRLIYFSYDVKMKEKGDIPEGYSVSREKKERFSLILESASTNQTSMYLCASSSHRTSSWGSYEQYFGPGTRLTVT.

The chain has TRBV5-1 and TRBJ2-5; D gene uncertain. The CDR3 covers 14 residues. V shed 0 bases and J shed 1 base, with 7 bases lying between them. CDR1 is SGHRS and CDR2 is YFSETQ in the germline V gene. The CDR3 DNA reads as TGCGCCAGCAGCTTGGGACGGACCCAAGAGACCCAGTACTTC. Translation gives CASSLGRTQETQYF.

This clone showed up many times. This sample also contains other DNA sequences that code for the same CDR3. This chain connects TRBV7-9 to TRBJ2-3; D uncertain. The CDR3 has 14 residues. Germline V CDR1 and CDR2: SEHNR, FQNEAQ (reference sequence). Trimming pared 0 bases from V and 1 base from J, leaving 5 bases between. CDR3 DNA sequence: TGTGCCAGCAGCTTAGCGTGGGGCACAGATACGCAGTATTTT. Its protein product is CASSLAWGTDTQYF.

The V gene is TRBV5-6, the J gene TRBJ2-1; maybe TRBD2 (6 bases). CDR1 is SGHDT, CDR2 YYEEEE, per germline. The germline V and J ends were trimmed by 4 bases and 6 bases, with 8 bases remaining between them. The CDR3 runs 12 residues. CDR3 DNA sequence: TGTGCCAGCAGCCCCGGGGGCAATGAGCAGTTCTTC. Its translation: CASSPGGNEQFF.

For this clone: A much bigger clone sits one base away, suggesting this may be a read error. The V and J genes are TRBV15 and TRBJ2-5; possibly TRBD2 for D (5 bases). In germline, CDR1 is LNHNV, CDR2 YYDKDF (reference sequence). The CDR3 contains 13 residues. In nucleotides, the CDR3 is TGTGCCATCAGCAGAGTTGCGGGAGAGACCCAGTACTTC. This encodes CAISRVAGETQYF. Drawing the rest from reference TRBV15 and TRBJ2-5, the complete variable domain is DAMVIQNPRYQVTQFGKPVTLSCSQTLNHNVMYWYQQKSSQAPKLLFHYYDKDFNNEADTPDNFQSRRPNTSFCFLDIRSPGLGDTAMYLCAISRVAGETQYFGPGTRLLVL.

The rearrangement links TRBV5-5 to TRBJ1-2; no clear D. CDR1 and CDR2 (germline): SGHKS, YYEKEE (reference sequence). Trimming cost V 0 bases and J 3 bases, with 12 bases left between them. CDR3 length: 15 residues. The DNA of the CDR3 is TGTGCCAGCAGCTTGGACAGAGGCAGTTACTATGGCTACACCTTC. It codes for CASSLDRGSYYGYTF.

This clone was seen more than once but under ten times. J is TRBJ2-1 and V is TRBV12-3 or TRBV12-4; perhaps TRBD1 as D (6 bases). This CDR3 contains 16 residues. Trimming cost V 2 bases and J 1 base, with 12 bases left between them. DNA of the CDR3: TGTGCCAGCAGTTTAAACACAGGGATTTCCTACAATGAGCAGTTCTTC. It is translated as CASSLNTGISYNEQFF.

This clone was seen ten or more times. The rearrangement links TRBV5-1 to TRBJ1-1; unclear D gene. CDR1 SGHRS and CDR2 YFSETQ come from the germline V gene. The length of the CDR3 is 15 residues. Trimming left V 0 bases short and J 1 base short, with 10 bases between. CDR3 region: CASSLEQVGNTEAFF. The CDR3 DNA is TGCGCCAGCAGCTTGGAGCAGGTCGGGAACACTGAAGCTTTCTTT.

This clone was seen a handful of times. The rearrangement links TRBV20-1 to TRBJ2-2; no clear D gene. Trimming stripped 0 bases from V and 0 bases from J, with 14 bases between. Germline CDR1 reads DFQATT; CDR2 reads SNEGSKA (reference sequence). This CDR3 region has 17 residues. Written as DNA, the CDR3 is TGCAGTGCTAGAGATGCAGCCAGAAACGCGAACACCGGGGAGCTGTTTTTT. As protein: CSARDAARNANTGELFF.

This clone was seen ten or more times. The chain combines TRBV6-7 with TRBJ2-1, with 10 nucleotides matching TRBD2. TRBV6-7 is assigned to the ORF class and has an uncertain function. The CDR3 is 15 amino acids. V lost 2 bases, J lost 6 bases, and 4 bases stayed unmatched. CDR3: CASSYRAGGPNEQFF. The DNA for the CDR3 is TGTGCCAGCAGTTACAGAGCGGGGGGGCCCAATGAGCAGTTCTTC.

This clone has a handful of counts. A single base separates this from a much larger clone, so it may be a read error. This chain links TRBV12-5 with TRBJ2-5, with TRBD2 matching 7 bases. Germline CDR1 and CDR2: LGHNT and FRNRAP. This CDR3 region has 17 residues. V dropped 3 bases and J dropped 2; count of bases not matched to a gene: 12. The chain's CDR3 is CASGFVGGCYRQETQYF. In DNA form, the CDR3 reads TGTGCTAGTGGTTTTGTCGGGGGGTGCTACAGACAAGAGACCCAGTACTTC.

At least ten counts were recorded for this clone. The V and J genes are TRBV9 and TRBJ1-6, with D perhaps matching TRBD1 (5 bases). V shed 1 base and J shed 10 bases, with 12 bases lying between them. CDR1 and CDR2 (germline): SGDLS, YYNGEE. The CDR3 covers 14 residues. The CDR3 DNA reads as TGTGCCAGCAGCGTATCATGGGGGGACTCACCCCTCCACTTT. Translation gives CASSVSWGDSPLHF.

Details on this clone: A read error may explain this, as a much larger clone is one base away. This chain joins TRBV9 and TRBJ1-1, with 9 bases that match TRBD1. The CDR3 is 16 amino acids. CDR1 is SGDLS, CDR2 YYNGEE, per germline. The trim removed 5 bases at V and 1 base at J, leaving 9 bases unmatched. The CDR3 nucleotides are TGTGCCAGCAGGAGGACCGGGACAGGGTCGAACACTGAAGCTTTCTTT. Its translation is CASRRTGTGSNTEAFF.

The chain has TRBV2 and TRBJ1-6; 9 nucleotides match TRBD1. Germline CDR1 and CDR2: SNHLY and FYNNEI. The CDR3 spans 14 residues. Losses at the gene ends were 6 bases for V and 9 bases for J; bases not matched to a gene: 6. As DNA, the CDR3 is TGTGCCAGCAGGACGGGACAGGGAGGTTCACCCCTCCACTTT. It yields the protein CASRTGQGGSPLHF.

This clone was detected ten times or more. V and J are TRBV10-2 and TRBJ1-5; the D gene is possibly TRBD1 (6 bases). The CDR3 totals 16 residues. Looked up from germline, CDR1 is WSHSY and CDR2 is SAAADI. Trimming took off 6 bases at V and 3 bases at J, with 18 bases between the two ends. The CDR3 DNA reads TGCGCCAGCAGGGCCGGGTCACGGGACACCAATCAGCCCCAGCATTTT. Translation: CASRAGSRDTNQPQHF.

This clone appeared many times. The rearrangement links TRBV3-1 to TRBJ2-7, with TRBD2 identical over 8 bases. Looked up from germline, CDR1 is LGHDT and CDR2 is YNNKEL (reference sequence). The CDR3 length is 16 residues. V shed 3 bases and J 4 bases; nucleotides not matched to a gene: 11. CDR3 in amino acids: CASSHYQAGGGYEQYF. Written as DNA, the CDR3 is TGTGCCAGCAGCCACTACCAGGCGGGGGGTGGGTACGAGCAGTACTTC.

This clone was seen ten or more times. The CDR3, as DNA: TGTGCCAGTAGTCCGAACGCGGCGGGTGAGCAGTTCTTC. This translates into CASSPNAAGEQFF. The genes are TRBV19 and TRBJ2-1; D might be TRBD2 (5 bases). V lost 5 bases, J lost 9 bases, and 14 bases lay in between. The CDR3 length is 13 residues. Germline CDR1 LNHDA, CDR2 SQIVND (reference sequence).

This clone has only a few counts. A read error may explain this, as a much larger clone is one base away. This same CDR3 is encoded by further DNA sequences in the sample. The chain is built from TRBV12-3 or TRBV12-4 and TRBJ2-5; D is perhaps TRBD2 (5 bases). V lost 6 bases and J lost 5, with 13 bases in between. The CDR3 consists of 13 residues. CDR3 amino acids: CASSFGVEETQYF. Here the CDR3 DNA reads TGTGCCAGCAGCTTCGGGGTTGAGGAGACCCAGTACTTC.

This clone was observed many times. The J gene is TRBJ2-2, the V gene TRBV7-3; tentative D call: TRBD2 (6 bases). Trimming left V 1 base short and J 1 base short, with 10 bases between. This CDR3 comprises 16 residues. CDR1 and CDR2 (germline): SGHTA, FQGTGA. The DNA for the CDR3 is TGTGCCAGCAGCTTAAGGGGGACTGGGAACACCGGGGAGCTGTTTTTT. Translated: CASSLRGTGNTGELFF.

Many counts were recorded for this clone. The chain recombines TRBV13 with TRBJ1-1; TRBD1 might be the D (5 bases). The length of the CDR3 is 15 residues. Trimming pared 5 bases from V and 4 bases from J, leaving 17 bases between. The germline V gene encodes CDR1 PRHDT and CDR2 FYEKMQ (reference sequence). CDR3 sequence reads: CASSPGGGRGTEAFF. CDR3 in DNA: TGTGCCAGCAGCCCCGGGGGAGGGCGGGGCACTGAAGCTTTCTTT.

This clone came up many times. V gene TRBV18 combines with J gene TRBJ2-5, with TRBD2 as a possible D gene (6 bases). V was clipped by 9 bases and J by 5 bases, with 16 bases between them. The CDR3 runs to 13 residues. Germline V gene data show CDR1 as KGHSH and CDR2 as LQKENI. The CDR3 region is CASLQGGRETQYF. The DNA for the CDR3 is TGTGCCAGTCTCCAGGGAGGAAGGGAGACCCAGTACTTC. The full variable domain, its missing parts supplied by reference TRBV18 and TRBJ2-5, is NAGVMQNPRHLVRRRGQEARLRCSPMKGHSHVYWYRQLPEEGLKFMVYLQKENIIDESGMPKERFSAEFPKEGPSILRIQQVVRGDSAAYFCASLQGGRETQYFGPGTRLLVL.

As for this clone: One end of the junction is discordant with germline, which a read error may explain. The chain combines TRBV6-1 with TRBJ1-5; D gene unclear. CDR1 MNHNS and CDR2 SASEGT come from the germline V gene. The CDR3 extends over 16 amino acids. In nucleotides, the CDR3 is TGTGCCAGTAGTGTTACTGCTAGCGTCGCCAATCAGCCCCAGCATTTT. It encodes CASSVTASVANQPQHF.